These T cell receptor beta chains were read from a single sample in a study of CD8 T cells in Susac syndrome. In TCRdb, the immunoSEQ multiplex PCR reads were re-called with MiXCR into one record per CDR3 protein. The sample has 130,000 to 150,000 distinct CDR3 sequences; nearly 97% are singletons. The specimen sequenced was CD4+ T cells from PBMCs. These receptors all come from a human donor with Susac syndrome. CDR3s include the opening cysteine and the closing phenylalanine or tryptophan.

TRBJ2-3	TRBV15	CATSRDGATDTQYF
TRBJ2-5	TRBV15	CATSRDPELGTQYF
TRBJ1-5	TRBV20-1	CSARGDDNQPQHF
TRBJ2-1	TRBV5-1	CASSLRYRGSYNEQFF
TRBJ2-5	TRBV29-1	CSDRRGQETQYF
TRBJ1-2	TRBV19	CASSMGYGYTF
TRBJ2-5	TRBV11-2	CASSKQRAQETQYF
TRBJ2-7	TRBV28	CASSFGGHKYF
TRBJ1-2	TRBV10-3	CAISESGRPNYGYTF
TRBJ2-1	TRBV11-2	CASSLAGNEQFF
TRBJ2-5	TRBV9	CASSEGTSGAQGF
TRBJ2-7	TRBV3-1	CASSAVTSYEQYF
TRBJ2-7	TRBV4-2	CASSPSAGQPSSYEQYF
TRBJ1-1	TRBV5-1	CASSRRTGDTEAFF
TRBJ1-5	TRBV28	CASTYSQSGIQPQHF
TRBJ1-2	TRBV29-1	CSVEDRNYGYTF
TRBJ2-3	TRBV29-1	CSVRPLRGNTDTQYF
TRBJ2-2	TRBV7-2	CASSPKRGRTGELFF
TRBJ2-3	TRBV10-2	CASEASGVDTQYF
TRBJ1-5	TRBV7-9	CATRSSSNQPQHF
TRBJ1-5	TRBV2	CASSGDNNQPQHF
TRBJ2-1	TRBV5-4	CASSAGHPSSGPAGEQFF
TRBJ2-5	TRBV3-1	CASSQEPVQYF
TRBJ1-2	TRBV7-9	CAGQDRAANYGYTF
TRBJ1-6	TRBV6-5	CASSLGGSYNSPLHF
TRBJ2-1	TRBV15	CATSRDLDNEQFF
TRBJ2-5	TRBV3-1	CASRVRGGETQYF
TRBJ1-5	TRBV7-2	CASSLVASNQPQHF
TRBJ2-6	TRBV7-6	CAVRGSNVLTF
TRBJ1-1	TRBV3-1	CASSQAPIRNTEAFF
TRBJ2-7	TRBV6-6	CASSFQVHEQYF
TRBJ2-3	TRBV5-1	CASSLQGITDTQYF
TRBJ1-4	TRBV20-1	CSAPERATNEKLFF